Shown below are 25 T cell receptor beta chains from a single sample sequenced in a study of liver allograft versus peripheral blood T cells. Whole-study context: Transplanted livers and recipients' peripheral blood had their T cell receptor repertoires compared.

TCRdb recomputed calls from the reads with MiXCR, one row per CDR3 protein. The sample has some 7,800 distinct CDR3 sequences, approximately 17% seen once; the top ten hold around 1.5%. All receptors derive from a human patient who had a liver transplant. The T cells may partly be graft donor cells.

Only a few counts were recorded for this clonotype. The genes are TRBV20-1 and TRBJ2-3; TRBD1 matches 11 bases. J lost 3 bases, V lost 7 bases, and 18 bases had no gene match. The CDR3 is 18 amino acids. Looked up from germline, CDR1 is DFQATT and CDR2 is SNEGSKA (reference sequence). Written as DNA, the CDR3 is TGCAGTGTCATACCACCTTCCGGGACAGGGGGAGGGACAGATACGCAGTATTTT. It encodes CSVIPPSGTGGGTDTQYF.

The chain employs TRBV20-1 and TRBJ1-5; no clear D. Trimming removed 0 bases from V and 2 bases from J, with 8 bases in between. Germline CDR1 DFQATT, CDR2 SNEGSKA (reference sequence). The CDR3 sequence is 14 residues long. CDR3 sequence: CSARDRRGNQPQHF. CDR3 in DNA: TGCAGTGCTAGAGATCGACGGGGCAATCAGCCCCAGCATTTT.

This clonotype was recorded many times. The genes are TRBV6-5 and TRBJ1-2; D is unresolved. Trimming removed 0 bases at V and 2 bases at J, with 10 bases between. This CDR3 contains 15 residues. CDR1 and CDR2 from the germline V gene are MNHEY and SVGAGI. The CDR3 DNA follows: TGTGCCAGCAGTTACTCGGTTGGTCTGAACTATGGCTACACCTTC. This encodes CASSYSVGLNYGYTF.

This clonotype is deemed medium-sized. This chain joins TRBV11-2 and TRBJ1-2; 9 bases line up with TRBD1. Per germline, CDR1 SGHAT and CDR2 FQNNGV. CDR3 size: 14 residues. Trimming took 5 bases from V and 6 from J; bases not matched to a gene: 7. CDR3 sequence: CASSVGTGSNGYTF. CDR3 nucleotide sequence: TGTGCCAGCAGCGTTGGGACAGGGAGTAATGGCTACACCTTC.

This clonotype is categorized as medium-sized. The J gene is TRBJ1-5, the V gene TRBV7-2; D might be TRBD1 (5 bases). V was clipped by 1 base and J by 0 bases, with 10 bases between them. The CDR3 runs 16 residues. The germline CDR1 and CDR2 sequences are SGHTA and FQGNSA. The CDR3 coding sequence is TGTGCCAGCAGCTTAGACACCGGGGCTAGCAATCAGCCCCAGCATTTT. It is translated as CASSLDTGASNQPQHF.

This clonotype is medium-sized within its sample. The chain uses TRBV19 and TRBJ1-2, with a tentative D call TRBD1 (6 bases). This CDR3 is built from 14 residues. V was trimmed by 6 bases and J by 8 bases, leaving 19 bases between them. Germline V gene lookup returns CDR1 LNHDA and CDR2 SQIVND (reference sequence). This CDR3 reads CASRMAGEKSGYTF. The CDR3 bases are TGTGCCAGTAGGATGGCAGGGGAGAAGAGCGGCTACACCTTC.

The chain recombines TRBV20-1 with TRBJ1-2, with D uncertain. V was pared by 8 bases and J by 0 bases, with 10 bases between. From germline, CDR1 is DFQATT and CDR2 SNEGSKA (reference sequence). The CDR3 has 12 amino acids. CDR3 DNA: TGCAGTACGATGGAAGCTAACTATGGCTACACCTTC. It specifies CSTMEANYGYTF.

This clonotype was found a few times. V gene TRBV20-1 combines with J gene TRBJ1-2, with 11 positions matching TRBD1. Germline-derived CDR1 and CDR2 are DFQATT and SNEGSKA (reference sequence). The CDR3 consists of 14 residues. V lost 3 bases to trimming and J lost 3 bases; unmatched junction nucleotides: 3. The chain's CDR3 is CSASGTGGYYGYTF. In DNA, the CDR3 is TGCAGTGCTAGTGGGACAGGGGGGTACTATGGCTACACCTTC.

By frequency in the sample, this clonotype is medium-sized. V gene TRBV6-5 combines with J gene TRBJ2-2; D is unclear. This CDR3 contains 14 residues. Germline loops: CDR1 MNHEY, CDR2 SVGAGI. The ends were cut back, 0 bases at V and 3 bases at J, with 5 bases in the middle. The CDR3 protein is CASSYSTYTGELFF. In nucleotides, the CDR3 is TGTGCCAGCAGTTACTCGACCTACACCGGGGAGCTGTTTTTT.

This sequence joins TRBV6-5 and TRBJ2-1, with a possible D match to TRBD1 (6 bases). Germline CDR1 and CDR2: MNHEY and SVGAGI. V was clipped by 5 bases and J by 12 bases, with 14 bases between them. CDR3 length equals 12 residues. The DNA of the CDR3 is TGTGCCAGCAGTCCACAGGGTCGGGGGCAGTTCTTC. It is translated as CASSPQGRGQFF.

This clonotype is deemed medium-sized. This chain joins TRBV6-5 and TRBJ1-4; 9 bases are shared with TRBD1. J was trimmed by 6 bases and V by 4 bases; bases with no gene match: 6. The germline gives CDR1 MNHEY, CDR2 SVGAGI. The CDR3 contains 15 residues. CDR3 amino acids: CASSLQGAQDEKLFF. CDR3 nucleotide sequence: TGTGCCAGCAGTTTACAGGGGGCGCAGGATGAAAAACTGTTTTTT.

By share, this clonotype counts as medium-sized (0.01 to 0.1%). This rearrangement joins TRBV7-9 to TRBJ1-5; 9 positions agree with TRBD1. CDR3 length equals 18 residues. V was clipped by 3 bases and J by 0 bases; unmatched bases: 9. Germline CDR1 SEHNR, CDR2 FQNEAQ (reference sequence). The CDR3 DNA reads TGTGCCAGCAGCTTTTCGACAGGGGGGTTTTATAGCAATCAGCCCCAGCATTTT. This translates into CASSFSTGGFYSNQPQHF. The full variable domain, in which reference TRBV7-9 and TRBJ1-5 provide the parts outside the CDR3, is DTGVSQNPRHKITKRGQNVTFRCDPISEHNRLYWYRQTLGQGPEFLTYFQNEAQLEKSRLLSDRFSAERPKGSFSTLEIQRTEQGDSAMYLCASSFSTGGFYSNQPQHFGDGTRLSIL.

In the case of this clonotype: It may be a read error: a sequence one base away is much more abundant. This chain uses TRBV10-3 with TRBJ1-2; D is perhaps TRBD1 (6 bases). The CDR3 length is 14 residues. V shed 5 bases and J shed 4 bases, with 14 bases lying between them. Germline V gives CDR1 ENHRY, CDR2 SYGVKD. The CDR3 DNA is TGTGCCATCAGTTACAATCAGGGGACCTATGGCTACACCTTC. This encodes CAISYNQGTYGYTF.

This clonotype has just a few counts. CDR3 sequence reads: CASSYRTGGRETQYF. CDR3 sequence (DNA): TGTGCCAGCAGTTACCGGACAGGGGGTCGGGAGACCCAGTACTTC. The rearrangement uses TRBV6-6 and TRBJ2-5; TRBD1 agrees at 10 bases. V lost 2 bases, J lost 5 bases, and 5 bases stayed unmatched. The CDR3 length is 15 residues. CDR1 is MNHNY, CDR2 SVGAGI, per germline (reference sequence).

Relative to its sample, this clonotype is medium-sized. The chain employs TRBV6-2 or TRBV6-3 and TRBJ1-2; D is ambiguous. CDR1 and CDR2 from the germline V gene are MNHEY and SVGEGT. V was pared by 4 bases and J by 2 bases, with 5 bases between. The CDR3 length is 12 residues. The chain's CDR3 is CASSSSNYGYTF. In DNA, the CDR3 is TGTGCCAGCAGTTCCTCCAACTATGGCTACACCTTC.

In its sample, this clonotype is medium-sized. The genes are TRBV18 and TRBJ2-7, with 11 nucleotides matching TRBD2. CDR1 KGHSH and CDR2 LQKENI come from the germline V gene. The CDR3 has 14 residues. The V gene end was trimmed by 6 bases and the J gene end by 7 bases; junction bases not matched to a gene: 8. The CDR3 region is CASSTETSGVEQYF. CDR3 nucleotide sequence: TGTGCCAGCTCCACGGAGACTAGCGGGGTTGAGCAGTACTTC.

The chain recombines TRBV30 with TRBJ2-7, with 8 bases matching TRBD1. After removal of 0 bases from V and 9 bases from J, the junction contained 4 bases not matched to a gene. The CDR3 is 12 residues long. CDR1 and CDR2 from the germline V gene are GTSNPN and SVGIG (reference sequence). Here the CDR3 reads CAWSVFGQGQYF. CDR3 nucleotide sequence: TGTGCCTGGAGTGTCTTCGGACAGGGGCAGTACTTC.

V is TRBV3-1 and J is TRBJ2-2; D perhaps matches TRBD1 (6 bases). Germline V CDR1 and CDR2: LGHDT, YNNKEL (reference sequence). This CDR3 comprises 16 residues. The ends were cut back, 3 bases at V and 3 bases at J, with 14 bases in the middle. CDR3 amino acids: CASSHGETGYTGELFF. The CDR3 DNA sequence: TGTGCCAGCAGCCATGGCGAAACAGGGTACACCGGGGAGCTGTTTTTT.

V and J are TRBV2 and TRBJ2-2, with D unresolved. Germline CDR1 is SNHLY and CDR2 is FYNNEI. The V end was cut by 6 bases, the J end by 6 bases, with 5 bases between. The CDR3 has 11 amino acids. The CDR3 nucleotides read TGTGCCAGCAGGGGGTCCGGGGAGCTGTTTTTT. The encoded protein is CASRGSGELFF.

This clonotype is termed medium-sized. This chain uses TRBV27 with TRBJ2-7, with TRBD1 identical over 7 bases. CDR1 and CDR2 (germline): MNHEY, SMNVEV (reference sequence). This CDR3 is built from 12 residues. With V trimmed by 6 bases and J by 5 bases, 4 bases remained unmatched. CDR3 in amino acids: CASRSQGDEQYF. CDR3 DNA: TGTGCCAGCAGATCTCAGGGGGACGAGCAGTACTTC.

The chain has TRBV9 and TRBJ2-1; D is unresolved. Trimming removed 0 bases at V and 2 bases at J, with 6 bases between. Germline CDR1 is SGDLS and CDR2 is YYNGEE. The CDR3 consists of 14 residues. CDR3 amino acids: CASSVGGPYNEQFF. The DNA of the CDR3 is TGTGCCAGCAGCGTAGGAGGACCCTACAATGAGCAGTTCTTC. Together with reference TRBV9 and TRBJ2-1, the CDR3 gives the full variable domain: DSGVTQTPKHLITATGQRVTLRCSPRSGDLSVYWYQQSLDQGLQFLIQYYNGEERAKGNILERFSAQQFPDLHSELNLSSLELGDSALYFCASSVGGPYNEQFFGPGTRLTVL.

By share, this clonotype ranks as medium-sized. The rearrangement links TRBV27 to TRBJ1-1, with D possibly TRBD1 on 5 matching bases. Germline V CDR1 and CDR2: MNHEY, SMNVEV (reference sequence). The germline V and J ends were trimmed by 6 bases and 0 bases, with 11 bases remaining between them. This CDR3 is 14 amino acids long. DNA of the CDR3: TGTGCCAGCAGGAGACAGAACATGAACACTGAAGCTTTCTTT. Protein sequence: CASRRQNMNTEAFF.

In its sample, this clonotype was seen many times. This rearrangement joins TRBV6-6 to TRBJ1-1; possibly TRBD1 for D (6 bases). The CDR3 is 11 amino acids. V lost 7 bases and J lost 11, with 14 bases in between. Germline assignment: CDR1 MNHNY and CDR2 SVGAGI (reference sequence). The CDR3 nucleotides are TGTGCCAGCACCAGGCTAGGGGGGGCTTTCTTT. Its protein is CASTRLGGAFF.

In this sample, this clonotype is medium-sized (0.01 to 0.1%). This chain connects TRBV6-1 to TRBJ1-6; D is perhaps TRBD1 (5 bases). Trimming took off 6 bases at V and 7 bases at J, with 16 bases between the two ends. The CDR3 consists of 15 residues. Germline V gene sequence: CDR1 MNHNS, CDR2 SASEGT. The CDR3 here is CASRVSGTGNSPLHF. The CDR3 DNA sequence: TGTGCCAGCAGGGTCTCCGGGACGGGCAATTCACCCCTCCACTTT.

The CDR3 DNA is TGCAGTGCCGGGGACAGGGGGAATTCACCCCTCCACTTT. Translating it yields CSAGDRGNSPLHF. This chain connects TRBV20-1 to TRBJ1-6; 11 bases align to TRBD1. The ends lost 6 bases at V and 7 bases at J; junction bases unmatched: 2. Germline CDR1 DFQATT, CDR2 SNEGSKA (reference sequence). The length of the CDR3 is 13 residues.